Following are 18 T cell receptor beta chains from one sample sequenced in a study of cytomegalovirus exposure and HLA in healthy donors. The PCR ran on 60 Vbeta and 13 Jbeta primers. TCRdb's copy holds only in-frame clones and misses some; the assay was immunoSEQ multiplex PCR. This table holds under 90,000 clones, more than 80% found once. Material: PBMCs. The receptors were sampled from a young man in good health and CMV-seronegative.

CDR3 coding DNA: TGTGCCAGCAGCTTGAGTCCTAGCGGGACGGTGGAGTTCTTC. As protein: CASSLSPSGTVEFF. The V call is TRBV5-4, the J call TRBJ2-1; TRBD2 aligns across 9 bases. V trimming: 1 base; J trimming: 14 bases; junction bases outside the gene matches: 10. Germline loops: CDR1 SGHNT, CDR2 YYREEE (reference sequence). The CDR3 consists of 14 residues. Full variable domain (rest looked up from reference TRBV5-4 and TRBJ2-1): ETGVTQSPTHLIKTRGQQVTLRCSSQSGHNTVSWYQQALGQGPQFIFQYYREEENGRGNFPPRFSGLQFPNYSSELNVNALELDDSALYLCASSLSPSGTVEFFGPGTRLTVL.

The chain employs TRBV28 and TRBJ1-2; D call uncertain. Germline CDR1 MDHEN, CDR2 SYDVKM. CDR3 length equals 14 residues. With 3 bases removed from V and 0 bases from J, the gap between germline ends came to 8 bases. DNA of the CDR3: TGTGCCAGCAGTTTCGGGGTAACTAACTATGGCTACACCTTC. Amino acids: CASSFGVTNYGYTF.

The chain recombines TRBV9 with TRBJ2-7, with 9 bases matching TRBD1. Looked up from germline, CDR1 is SGDLS and CDR2 is YYNGEE. The J segment lost 1 base and the V segment lost 0 bases, leaving 5 bases of the junction unmatched. The CDR3 has 16 amino acids. Written as DNA, the CDR3 is TGTGCCAGCAGCGTAGATGGGACAGGGTCGTCCTACGAGCAGTACTTC. This sequence encodes CASSVDGTGSSYEQYF.

About this clone: Other DNA sequences in this specimen translate into the identical CDR3. The V gene is TRBV15, the J gene TRBJ2-5; tentatively, D is TRBD2 (5 bases). CDR3 length equals 13 residues. The V end lost 11 bases, the J end lost 1 base, and 14 bases lay between the germline ends. Germline CDR1 and CDR2: LNHNV and YYDKDF (reference sequence). The DNA of the CDR3 is TGTGCCGCCCAGACGGGAAGCCAAGAGACCCAGTACTTC. As protein: CAAQTGSQETQYF. The whole variable domain, filled in from reference TRBV15 and TRBJ2-5, reads DAMVIQNPRYQVTQFGKPVTLSCSQTLNHNVMYWYQQKSSQAPKLLFHYYDKDFNNEADTPDNFQSRRPNTSFCFLDIRSPGLGDTAMYLCAAQTGSQETQYFGPGTRLLVL.

V is TRBV6-1 and J is TRBJ2-3; no reliable D call. The CDR3 length is 16 residues. Germline V lookup: CDR1 MNHNS, CDR2 SASEGT. The V and J ends lost 4 bases and 1 base respectively, with 15 bases between them. CDR3 in DNA: TGTGCCAGCAGTGCCCAACCTGAACTCGGCACAGATACGCAGTATTTT. Translation: CASSAQPELGTDTQYF.

This clone was seen only once. This chain connects TRBV2 to TRBJ2-2; D is possibly TRBD2 (6 bases). The CDR3 has 15 residues. Germline V gives CDR1 SNHLY, CDR2 FYNNEI. V lost 5 bases and J lost 4, with 14 bases in between. In DNA form, the CDR3 reads TGTGCCAGCAGTTTAGTCGGGAGCGGCACCGGGGAGCTGTTTTTT. Translation gives CASSLVGSGTGELFF.

The J gene is TRBJ2-1, the V gene TRBV4-2, with a tentative D call TRBD2 (5 bases). The CDR3 loop spans 12 amino acids. Per the germline V gene, CDR1 is LGHNA and CDR2 is YNFKEQ. V shed 5 bases and J shed 10 bases, with 12 bases lying between them. CDR3 DNA: TGTGCCAGCAGCTCAAAGCGGATAGAGCAGTTCTTC. Translation: CASSSKRIEQFF.

The V and J genes are TRBV5-8 and TRBJ2-5; 8 nucleotides agree with TRBD1. The germline V gene encodes CDR1 SGHTS and CDR2 YDEGEE. The CDR3 runs to 16 residues. V gave up 4 bases and J gave up 3 bases; unmatched junction bases: 11. Here the CDR3 reads CASSLGQETTKETQYF. The CDR3, as DNA: TGTGCCAGCAGCCTGGGACAGGAGACTACGAAAGAGACCCAGTACTTC.

This chain links TRBV28 with TRBJ1-1; the D gene is possibly TRBD1 (5 bases). The CDR3 totals 12 residues. With 10 bases removed from V and 6 bases from J, the gap between germline ends came to 15 bases. Germline V gives CDR1 MDHEN, CDR2 SYDVKM. DNA for the CDR3: TGTGCCACCCGGGGGGTAATCTCTGAAGCTTTCTTT. It codes for CATRGVISEAFF.

This chain uses TRBV9 with TRBJ2-5; D perhaps matches TRBD2 (7 bases). Germline-derived CDR1 and CDR2 are SGDLS and YYNGEE. The germline V and J ends were trimmed by 1 base and 8 bases, with 18 bases remaining between them. The length of the CDR3 is 15 residues. CDR3 DNA: TGTGCCAGCAGCGTATCTGGGGGCACGGGGGGAACCCAGTACTTC. It is translated as CASSVSGGTGGTQYF.

A single count supports this clone. V and J are TRBV9 and TRBJ2-5, with 7 bases matching TRBD1. The CDR3 has 13 residues. V lost 0 bases and J lost 11; bases outside the gene matches: 7. CDR1 is SGDLS, CDR2 YYNGEE, per germline. CDR3 nucleotide sequence: TGTGCCAGCAGCGTAGGAGGGGGCGTAGAGCAGTACTTC. Translating it yields CASSVGGGVEQYF.

This clone was found a few times. V and J are TRBV7-9 and TRBJ2-1, with 7 bases fitting TRBD2. The germline V gene encodes CDR1 SEHNR and CDR2 FQNEAQ (reference sequence). The CDR3 is made up of 13 amino acids. V trimming: 5 bases; J trimming: 5 bases; junction bases outside the gene matches: 3. The CDR3 loop reads CASSRGVNNEQFF. In DNA, the CDR3 is TGTGCCAGCAGCCGGGGGGTGAACAATGAGCAGTTCTTC.

The chain recombines TRBV28 with TRBJ2-1; D might be TRBD2 (6 bases). The CDR3 has 16 residues. Deletions cut 3 bases from V and 4 bases from J, with 16 bases between. The germline CDR1 and CDR2 sequences are MDHEN and SYDVKM. The chain's CDR3 is CASSLPRDLPYNEQFF. CDR3 DNA: TGTGCCAGCAGTTTGCCCAGGGACTTACCATACAATGAGCAGTTCTTC. Together with reference TRBV28 and TRBJ2-1, the CDR3 gives the full variable domain: DVKVTQSSRYLVKRTGEKVFLECVQDMDHENMFWYRQDPGLGLRLIYFSYDVKMKEKGDIPEGYSVSREKKERFSLILESASTNQTSMYLCASSLPRDLPYNEQFFGPGTRLTVL.

The genes are TRBV19 and TRBJ2-2; D possibly corresponds to TRBD1 (5 bases). V was shortened by 4 bases and J by 1 base, with 19 bases between the two germline ends. This CDR3 region has 18 residues. Germline V gene data show CDR1 as LNHDA and CDR2 as SQIVND (reference sequence). CDR3 nucleotides: TGTGCCAGTAGTAGGAGCCGCCAGGGTATCCGGAACACCGGGGAGCTGTTTTTT. Residues: CASSRSRQGIRNTGELFF.

The rearrangement joins TRBV29-1 to TRBJ2-4, with TRBD1 matching 10 bases. The J segment lost 7 bases and the V segment lost 6 bases, leaving 15 bases of the junction unmatched. CDR1 and CDR2 from the germline V gene are SQVTM and ANQGSEA. CDR3 length: 16 residues. CDR3 region: CSVLGGQGPWGNIQYF. The DNA for the CDR3 is TGCAGCGTCCTAGGGGGACAGGGGCCCTGGGGGAACATTCAGTACTTC.

The rearrangement links TRBV19 to TRBJ2-7; the D is unclear. V was clipped by 3 bases and J by 1 base, with 7 bases between them. CDR3 length: 13 amino acids. Germline V gene lookup returns CDR1 LNHDA and CDR2 SQIVND (reference sequence). Here the CDR3 DNA reads TGTGCCAGTAGTATCCAGAAATCCTACGAGCAGTACTTC. Protein sequence: CASSIQKSYEQYF.

This clone has only a few counts. The chain carries TRBV28 and TRBJ1-5; no definite D call. Germline CDR1 reads MDHEN; CDR2 reads SYDVKM. V lost 3 bases and J 2 bases, leaving 5 bases between the germline ends. The CDR3 spans 13 residues. The chain's CDR3 is CASSLARNQPQHF. CDR3 DNA sequence: TGTGCCAGCAGTTTGGCCCGCAATCAGCCCCAGCATTTT.

This clone showed up just a few times. The V call is TRBV7-2, the J call TRBJ2-7; TRBD1 matches at 9 bases. Germline values: CDR1 SGHTA, CDR2 FQGNSA. Trimming took 5 bases from V and 7 from J; bases not matched to a gene: 15. The CDR3 extends over 16 amino acids. The CDR3 sequence is CASSPAPGQGIREQYF. CDR3 nucleotide sequence: TGTGCCAGCAGCCCCGCCCCCGGACAGGGGATTCGGGAGCAGTACTTC.